Detailed here is one T cell receptor (beta chain). The record originates from a study of technical replicates of blood from several donors. Germline-derived CDR1 and CDR2 are SGHDN and FVKESK. The length of the CDR3 is 14 residues. V dropped 4 bases and J dropped 7; count of bases not matched to a gene: 9. Some clones are missing from TCRdb's copy, which holds only in-frame ones; the method was immunoSEQ multiplex PCR. The sample lists about 100,000 clones; roughly 96% were seen once. Source material: T cells isolated from PBMCs. This clonotype was obtained from a human donor in good health. The chain combines TRBV14 with TRBJ2-5; TRBD1 aligns across 7 bases. The CDR3, as DNA: TGTGCCAGCAGCCTGTTGACAGGGCTGGGGACCCAGTACTTC. It codes for CASSLLTGLGTQYF.